Presented here are 24 T cell receptor beta chains from one specimen sequenced in a study of blood T cells in healthy people across ages. Together with a sample-barcoded 5' primer, a J-beta primer mix was included in a second PCR lasting about 7 to 11 cycles. TCRdb called the 5' RACE reads again in MiXCR, with one record for every CDR3 protein. Of about 760,000 distinct CDR3 sequences listed, approximately 53% were seen once; the top ten hold 20% to 30%. Sequenced material: blood. These receptors were collected from a man between 40 and 49 years old in good health.

The chain has TRBV12-3 or TRBV12-4 and TRBJ1-4; D possibly corresponds to TRBD1 (5 bases). This CDR3 is 16 amino acids long. V gave up 7 bases and J gave up 0 bases, with 15 bases separating them. The CDR3 spells CASTKWGGATNEKLFF. The CDR3 DNA follows: TGTGCCAGCACCAAGTGGGGAGGGGCAACTAATGAAAAACTGTTTTTT.

CDR3 amino acids: CASSFGQVYEQYF. CDR3 DNA sequence: TGCGCCAGCAGCTTTGGACAGGTCTACGAGCAGTACTTC. The rearrangement links TRBV5-1 to TRBJ2-7; TRBD1 aligns across 7 bases. Germline V gene data show CDR1 as SGHRS and CDR2 as YFSETQ. The CDR3 has 13 amino acids. The V and J ends lost 2 bases and 3 bases, in that order; junction bases with no gene match: 2.

This clonotype was observed a few times. The gene calls are TRBV6-5 and TRBJ1-4, with 8 bases matching TRBD1. Trimming at V came to 0 bases and at J to 8 bases, leaving 5 bases not matched to a gene. The CDR3 consists of 15 residues. CDR1 and CDR2 (germline): MNHEY, SVGAGI. DNA of the CDR3: TGTGCCAGCAGTTACTCGACCAGGGGGCAAGAAAAACTGTTTTTT. Translation gives CASSYSTRGQEKLFF.

The chain uses TRBV20-1 and TRBJ2-3, with 7 bases fitting TRBD2. This CDR3 region has 14 residues. V shed 6 bases and J 1 base; nucleotides not matched to a gene: 7. Germline V gene data show CDR1 as DFQATT and CDR2 as SNEGSKA (reference sequence). CDR3 in amino acids: CSALSAGGTDTQYF. CDR3 nucleotides: TGCAGTGCCCTCTCGGCGGGAGGCACAGATACGCAGTATTTT.

This chain links TRBV7-9 with TRBJ2-6, with no clear D. Trimming removed 1 base from V and 2 bases from J, with 15 bases in between. The CDR3 runs 18 residues. Germline assignment: CDR1 SEHNR and CDR2 FQNEAQ (reference sequence). CDR3 loop: CASSLVPGLTAGANVLTF. CDR3 sequence (DNA): TGTGCCAGCAGCTTAGTTCCGGGTCTCACTGCTGGGGCCAACGTCCTGACTTTC.

The chain joins TRBV10-2 to TRBJ2-1; D ambiguous. The germline V gene has CDR1 WSHSY and CDR2 SAAADI. There are 14 residues in the CDR3. Trimming pared 2 bases from V and 5 bases from J, leaving 10 bases between. The CDR3: CASSEGRRDNEQFF. CDR3 DNA sequence: TGCGCCAGCAGTGAGGGTAGACGGGACAATGAGCAGTTCTTC.

The J gene is TRBJ2-7, the V gene TRBV6-1; 7 nucleotides align to TRBD2. V shed 4 bases and J 1 base; nucleotides not matched to a gene: 4. The length of the CDR3 is 14 residues. The germline V gene encodes CDR1 MNHNS and CDR2 SASEGT. Here the CDR3 reads CASSGLAVSYEQYF. The CDR3 bases are TGTGCCAGCAGTGGGCTAGCGGTGTCCTACGAGCAGTACTTC.

The chain links TRBV6-5 to TRBJ2-5; no reliable D call. V dropped 8 bases and J dropped 5 bases, with 9 bases sitting between them. CDR3 size: 11 residues. CDR1 is MNHEY, CDR2 SVGAGI, per germline. The CDR3 region is CASGPGETQYF. CDR3 in DNA: TGTGCCAGCGGCCCTGGGGAGACCCAGTACTTC.

The chain combines TRBV9 with TRBJ2-5, with D possibly TRBD1 on 6 matching bases. The end of the DNA aligns better with TRBJ2-7, so the J call may be wrong. CDR1 and CDR2 from the germline V gene are SGDLS and YYNGEE. The CDR3 totals 13 residues. CDR3 residues: CASSVVSGDEQYF. For the CDR3, the DNA is TGTGCCAGCAGCGTAGTGTCAGGGGACGAGCAGTACTTC.

There are a few counts of this clonotype. This chain joins TRBV7-2 and TRBJ2-5; D is unresolved. The CDR3 is made up of 11 amino acids. Germline values: CDR1 SGHTA, CDR2 FQGNSA. Deletions cut 3 bases from V and 5 bases from J, with 4 bases between. DNA for the CDR3: TGTGCCAGCAGCTTCCCGGAGACCCAGTACTTC. It yields the protein CASSFPETQYF.

This clonotype has only a few counts. J is TRBJ1-1 and V is TRBV3-1; no firm D call. Germline CDR1 LGHDT, CDR2 YNNKEL (reference sequence). The CDR3 sequence is 12 residues long. Between the trimmed V and J ends, which lost 1 base and 4 bases, there was a span of 4 bases. The CDR3 loop reads CASSQGGTEAFF. CDR3 DNA: TGTGCCAGCAGCCAAGGGGGCACTGAAGCTTTCTTT.

This chain uses TRBV12-3 or TRBV12-4 with TRBJ2-1, with D perhaps being TRBD1 or TRBD2 (5 bases each). Trimming left V 7 bases short and J 0 bases short, with 13 bases between. There are 15 residues in the CDR3. For the CDR3, the DNA is TGTGCCAGCATCGGACTGGACAACTCCTACAATGAGCAGTTCTTC. Protein: CASIGLDNSYNEQFF.

The chain couples TRBV29-1 to TRBJ2-7; D not certain. Trimming took 5 bases from V and 5 from J, leaving 16 bases between them. Per the germline V gene, CDR1 is SQVTM and CDR2 is ANQGSEA. The CDR3 is made up of 13 amino acids. The CDR3 region has the DNA TGCAGCGTTTCAGGCCTTCTTCTTAACGAGCAGTACTTC. Amino acids: CSVSGLLLNEQYF.

This clonotype was observed a few times. V and J are TRBV29-1 and TRBJ2-7; weak D call: TRBD1 (6 bases). Trimming pared 6 bases from V and 0 bases from J, leaving 15 bases between. Per germline, CDR1 SQVTM and CDR2 ANQGSEA. The CDR3 sequence is 14 residues long. The CDR3 reads CSVKTGQSSYEQYF. Here the CDR3 DNA reads TGCAGCGTGAAAACAGGGCAGAGCTCCTACGAGCAGTACTTC.

The chain joins TRBV27 to TRBJ2-3; 9 positions agree with TRBD1. The CDR3 runs 13 residues. Germline CDR1 and CDR2: MNHEY and SMNVEV (reference sequence). J gave up 3 bases and V 11 bases, and 6 bases lay outside the gene matches. CDR3 loop: CASRDRATDTQYF. The CDR3 nucleotides are TGTGCCTCCAGGGACAGGGCGACAGATACGCAGTATTTT.

The genes are TRBV28 and TRBJ2-2, with TRBD1 matching 9 bases. The CDR3 has 16 residues. Germline V gene lookup returns CDR1 MDHEN and CDR2 SYDVKM. Unmatched junction bases numbered 10, after V lost 5 bases and J lost 6 bases. The CDR3 DNA sequence: TGTGCCAGCAGTCAGGAGGGACAGGGTCTATCCGGGGAGCTGTTTTTT. This translates into CASSQEGQGLSGELFF.

The chain employs TRBV9 and TRBJ2-1; the D call may be TRBD1 or TRBD2 (5 bases each). Germline V gene data show CDR1 as SGDLS and CDR2 as YYNGEE. The V end was cut by 3 bases, the J end by 10 bases, with 20 bases between. There are 15 residues in the CDR3. CDR3 sequence: CASSDGTAFGVEQFF. The CDR3, as DNA: TGTGCCAGCAGCGACGGGACCGCCTTTGGGGTCGAGCAGTTCTTC. Drawing the rest from reference TRBV9 and TRBJ2-1, the complete variable domain is DSGVTQTPKHLITATGQRVTLRCSPRSGDLSVYWYQQSLDQGLQFLIQYYNGEERAKGNILERFSAQQFPDLHSELNLSSLELGDSALYFCASSDGTAFGVEQFFGPGTRLTVL.

The chain's CDR3 is CASSDPAGGPDEQFF. The CDR3 bases are TGCGCCAGCAGCGATCCAGCGGGAGGGCCGGATGAGCAGTTCTTC. The genes are TRBV5-1 and TRBJ2-1; 10 bases line up with TRBD2. V trimming: 4 bases; J trimming: 8 bases; junction bases outside the gene matches: 9. From germline, CDR1 is SGHRS and CDR2 YFSETQ. The CDR3 runs 15 residues. Using reference TRBV5-1 and TRBJ2-1 for the parts outside the CDR3, the full variable domain is KAGVTQTPRYLIKTRGQQVTLSCSPISGHRSVSWYQQTPGQGLQFLFEYFSETQRNKGNFPGRFSGRQFSNSRSEMNVSTLELGDSALYLCASSDPAGGPDEQFFGPGTRLTVL.

This clonotype turned up a few times. The chain links TRBV6-5 to TRBJ2-6; the D gene is possibly TRBD1 (7 bases). V lost 8 bases to trimming and J lost 2 bases, with 16 bases between them. Germline V gene data show CDR1 as MNHEY and CDR2 as SVGAGI. The CDR3 contains 16 residues. The CDR3 here is CASGGTARTGANVLTF. Here the CDR3 DNA reads TGTGCCAGCGGCGGGACAGCGAGGACTGGGGCCAACGTCCTGACTTTC.

This clonotype was detected a few times. J is TRBJ2-3 and V is TRBV5-1, with D possibly matching TRBD2 (6 bases). The V and J ends lost 1 base and 4 bases respectively, with 10 bases between them. The CDR3 totals 14 residues. Looked up from germline, CDR1 is SGHRS and CDR2 is YFSETQ. The CDR3 DNA reads TGCGCCAGCAGCTTGACTAGCTATTCAGATACGCAGTATTTT. The encoded protein is CASSLTSYSDTQYF.

This chain joins TRBV7-9 and TRBJ2-7; a weak D match, TRBD2 (6 bases). CDR1 is SEHNR, CDR2 FQNEAQ, per germline (reference sequence). V was trimmed by 5 bases and J by 0 bases, leaving 17 bases between them. This CDR3 contains 16 residues. CDR3 bases: TGTGCCAGCAGCGCCCCCGGGACTCTCCTCTCCTACGAGCAGTACTTC. Translated, it gives CASSAPGTLLSYEQYF.

This clonotype was observed a handful of times. The chain carries TRBV12-3 or TRBV12-4 and TRBJ2-7; TRBD2 matches at 9 bases. There are 15 residues in the CDR3. The trim removed 5 bases at V and 7 bases at J, leaving 12 bases unmatched. The CDR3 sequence: CASSGPVAGVGEQYF. DNA of the CDR3: TGTGCCAGCAGTGGCCCGGTAGCGGGAGTTGGTGAGCAGTACTTC.

The rearrangement uses TRBV29-1 and TRBJ1-2; no clear D. V was shortened by 3 bases and J by 10 bases, with 15 bases between the two germline ends. The germline V gene has CDR1 SQVTM and CDR2 ANQGSEA. This CDR3 is 12 amino acids long. As DNA, the CDR3 is TGCAGCGTTGATCGGGTCAATGTAGACTACACCTTC. It translates to CSVDRVNVDYTF.

The chain recombines TRBV7-9 with TRBJ2-1; D might be TRBD2 (5 bases). Germline loops: CDR1 SEHNR, CDR2 FQNEAQ (reference sequence). The CDR3 is 14 residues long. Deletions cut 5 bases from V and 8 bases from J, with 16 bases between. The CDR3 nucleotides read TGTGCCAGCAGCCTAAGGGAGTCCGCGGATGAGCAGTTCTTC. Translating it yields CASSLRESADEQFF. The entire variable domain, with the rest obtained from reference TRBV7-9 and TRBJ2-1, is as follows: DTGVSQNPRHKITKRGQNVTFRCDPISEHNRLYWYRQTLGQGPEFLTYFQNEAQLEKSRLLSDRFSAERPKGSFSTLEIQRTEQGDSAMYLCASSLRESADEQFFGPGTRLTVL.